The 23 T cell receptor beta chains below were found in one sample sequenced in a study of T cell responses to AZD1222 COVID-19 vaccine (dated by TCRdb to about 2021). Library preparation employed the immunoSEQ multiplex PCR assay. In its TCRdb copy, this immuneACCESS table keeps in-frame sequences only and misses some clones. Where compared with another copy, unresolved V genes explain less than half of these, and the others have no known cause. The sample yields roughly 120,000 clones; about 91% were counted once. Over 2.5% of the sample rests with the top ten. The time point label here, explained by the study, means: baseline before first vaccination. Source: peripheral blood, taken on day 0 of AZD1222 vaccination. Receptors originate from an adult in good health.

The V call is TRBV5-1, the J call TRBJ2-3; D possibly corresponds to TRBD2 (5 bases). CDR3 size: 14 residues. CDR1 is SGHRS, CDR2 YFSETQ, per germline. Trimming removed 5 bases at V and 2 bases at J, with 12 bases between. The CDR3 reads CASRARVDTDTQYF. The CDR3 nucleotides are TGCGCCAGCAGAGCGAGGGTAGACACAGATACGCAGTATTTT.

The chain is built from TRBV19 and TRBJ2-1; TRBD2 matches 11 bases. V gave up 2 bases and J gave up 0 bases; unmatched junction bases: 6. This CDR3 is built from 18 residues. In germline, CDR1 is LNHDA, CDR2 SQIVND (reference sequence). The CDR3 DNA is TGTGCCAGTAGTATACGGTTAGCGGGAGGGTTCTCCTACAATGAGCAGTTCTTC. As protein: CASSIRLAGGFSYNEQFF.

A single count supports this clone. This chain joins TRBV2 and TRBJ2-3; 9 positions match TRBD2. V lost 6 bases and J lost 5; bases outside the gene matches: 12. Germline-derived CDR1 and CDR2 are SNHLY and FYNNEI. This CDR3 comprises 16 residues. The CDR3 loop is CASRSFWREGEDTQYF. Here the CDR3 DNA reads TGTGCCAGCAGATCCTTCTGGCGGGAGGGGGAAGATACGCAGTATTTT.

This chain uses TRBV19 with TRBJ2-2; TRBD2 matches 7 bases. V trimming: 7 bases; J trimming: 0 bases; junction bases outside the gene matches: 8. Germline values: CDR1 LNHDA, CDR2 SQIVND (reference sequence). The CDR3 is made up of 16 amino acids. The CDR3 sequence: CASKRSGGANTGELFF. The CDR3 region has the DNA TGTGCCAGTAAGAGATCGGGAGGAGCGAACACCGGGGAGCTGTTTTTT.

This chain joins TRBV18 and TRBJ1-1; 7 bases align to TRBD1. With V trimmed by 3 bases and J by 5 bases, 15 bases remained unmatched. CDR3 size: 17 residues. In germline, CDR1 is KGHSH, CDR2 LQKENI. CDR3 sequence reads: CASSPAPGQFDSTEAFF. CDR3 DNA: TGTGCCAGCTCACCGGCCCCGGGACAGTTCGATTCGACTGAAGCTTTCTTT. Combining the CDR3 with reference TRBV18 and TRBJ1-1 gives the whole variable domain NAGVMQNPRHLVRRRGQEARLRCSPMKGHSHVYWYRQLPEEGLKFMVYLQKENIIDESGMPKERFSAEFPKEGPSILRIQQVVRGDSAAYFCASSPAPGQFDSTEAFFGQGTRLTVV.

This clone was counted once. The genes are TRBV6-2 or TRBV6-3 and TRBJ1-1; 8 positions agree with TRBD1. Germline V gene sequence: CDR1 MNHEY, CDR2 SVGEGT. The CDR3 length is 16 residues. Trimming cost V 0 bases and J 1 base; bases outside gene matches: 4. In DNA, the CDR3 is TGTGCCAGCAGTTACTCGAGGGGACAGGAGAACACTGAAGCTTTCTTT. The encoded protein is CASSYSRGQENTEAFF.

The rearrangement uses TRBV12-5 and TRBJ1-5; 7 bases are shared with TRBD1. Germline CDR1 is LGHNT and CDR2 is FRNRAP. V lost 1 base, J lost 6 bases, and 12 bases stayed unmatched. The CDR3 sequence is 17 residues long. The CDR3 reads CASGLASGTVNVQPQHF. CDR3 nucleotide sequence: TGTGCTAGTGGTTTGGCCTCCGGGACAGTAAACGTTCAGCCCCAGCATTTT.

J is TRBJ2-2 and V is TRBV19; TRBD2 agrees at 7 bases. The CDR3 runs to 16 residues. With V trimmed by 2 bases and J by 0 bases, 3 bases remained unmatched. The germline V gene has CDR1 LNHDA and CDR2 SQIVND (reference sequence). This CDR3 is CASSILAGANTGELFF. As DNA, the CDR3 is TGTGCCAGTAGTATATTGGCGGGAGCGAACACCGGGGAGCTGTTTTTT. Filled out from reference TRBV19 and TRBJ2-2, the complete variable domain reads DGGITQSPKYLFRKEGQNVTLSCEQNLNHDAMYWYRQDPGQGLRLIYYSQIVNDFQKGDIAEGYSVSREKKESFPLTVTSAQKNPTAFYLCASSILAGANTGELFFGEGSRLTVL.

This clone has just a few counts. This chain joins TRBV18 and TRBJ1-6, with D possibly TRBD1 on 5 matching bases. V was shortened by 3 bases and J by 11 bases, with 14 bases between the two germline ends. The CDR3 covers 14 residues. Germline lookup yields CDR1 KGHSH and CDR2 LQKENI. The DNA for the CDR3 is TGTGCCAGCTCACCGGAGGGGCAGGGAACACCCCTCCACTTT. Residues: CASSPEGQGTPLHF.

The CDR3 region has the DNA TGTGCCAGCAGTTCAGCCAGGTTTGGCTACGAGCAGTACTTC. This codes for CASSSARFGYEQYF. The rearrangement uses TRBV27 and TRBJ2-7, with D unresolved. Germline V gives CDR1 MNHEY, CDR2 SMNVEV (reference sequence). This CDR3 comprises 14 residues. V was cut by 4 bases and J by 3 bases, with 13 bases left in between.

J is TRBJ2-7 and V is TRBV19, with D unresolved. The CDR3 runs 13 residues. Germline values: CDR1 LNHDA, CDR2 SQIVND (reference sequence). Deletions cut 4 bases from V and 2 bases from J, with 9 bases between. The CDR3 loop is CASSKGRPYEQYF. The DNA for the CDR3 is TGTGCCAGTAGTAAGGGCAGACCCTACGAGCAGTACTTC.

The CDR3 DNA follows: TGTGCCACCCCAGCCCGGGGAGGAGGGTATGGCTACACCTTC. It encodes CATPARGGGYGYTF. The rearrangement uses TRBV24-1 and TRBJ1-2; D is undetermined. Germline CDR1 and CDR2: KGHDR and SFDVKD. The CDR3 extends over 14 amino acids. V dropped 9 bases and J dropped 5 bases, with 18 bases sitting between them.

V and J are TRBV5-8 and TRBJ1-5; D gene uncertain. The CDR3 runs to 13 residues. The germline V and J ends were trimmed by 3 bases and 6 bases, with 10 bases remaining between them. CDR1 and CDR2 (germline): SGHTS, YDEGEE. The CDR3 DNA is TGTGCCAGCAGCTCTACATTCTCTCAGCCCCAGCATTTT. Encoded protein: CASSSTFSQPQHF.

The rearrangement links TRBV2 to TRBJ1-4; 7 nucleotides line up with TRBD1. V was pared by 0 bases and J by 2 bases, with 12 bases of the junction left unmatched. Per the germline V gene, CDR1 is SNHLY and CDR2 is FYNNEI. This CDR3 contains 19 residues. The CDR3 DNA reads as TGTGCCAGCAGTGAAGCGCTTTTGACAGGGCGTTGGACTAATGAAAAACTGTTTTTT. It codes for CASSEALLTGRWTNEKLFF.

The V call is TRBV18, the J call TRBJ2-5; TRBD1 matches at 7 bases. The CDR3 is made up of 14 amino acids. J was trimmed by 5 bases and V by 6 bases; bases with no gene match: 9. Germline CDR1 KGHSH, CDR2 LQKENI. The CDR3 coding sequence is TGTGCCAGCTCTCATACAGGGGATGGGGAGACCCAGTACTTC. Amino acids: CASSHTGDGETQYF.

The rearrangement uses TRBV5-3 and TRBJ1-1, with TRBD1 as a possible D gene (6 bases). TRBV5-3 is given ORF status, its function remaining uncertain. The CDR3 spans 13 residues. Trimming removed 0 bases at V and 8 bases at J, with 11 bases between. The CDR3 DNA is TGTGCCAGAAGCTTGGTAGGGGGGCCCGAAGCTTTCTTT. It encodes CARSLVGGPEAFF.

V is TRBV5-1 and J is TRBJ2-7, with D maybe TRBD1 (6 bases). This CDR3 has 13 amino acids. Trimming took 3 bases from V and 5 from J, leaving 12 bases between them. Germline CDR1 SGHRS, CDR2 YFSETQ. CDR3 region: CASSYTGNDEQYF. The CDR3 DNA is TGCGCCAGCAGCTACACAGGGAACGACGAGCAGTACTTC.

This clone turned up a few times. The V and J genes are TRBV4-1 and TRBJ2-3, with 7 bases that match TRBD1. Germline loops: CDR1 MGHRA, CDR2 YSYEKL. The CDR3 extends over 17 amino acids. V dropped 0 bases and J dropped 2; count of bases not matched to a gene: 8. CDR3 DNA sequence: TGCGCCAGCAGCCAAGAAGGGACAGCCATAGCCACAGATACGCAGTATTTT. This translates into CASSQEGTAIATDTQYF.

The rearrangement links TRBV25-1 to TRBJ1-2; the D is unclear. This CDR3 contains 17 residues. Germline V lookup: CDR1 MGHDK, CDR2 SYGVNS. Trimming pared 2 bases from V and 1 base from J, leaving 17 bases between. CDR3 amino acids: CASSEQEVENRNYGYTF. CDR3 DNA sequence: TGTGCCAGCAGTGAACAAGAGGTCGAGAATCGTAACTATGGCTACACCTTC.

V is TRBV2 and J is TRBJ1-2; 8 nucleotides agree with TRBD1. Germline V gene lookup returns CDR1 SNHLY and CDR2 FYNNEI. J lost 11 bases, V lost 0 bases, and 2 bases had no gene match. This CDR3 is built from 12 residues. CDR3 protein: CASSEADRAYTF. DNA of the CDR3: TGTGCCAGCAGTGAAGCGGACAGGGCTTACACCTTC.

Notes on this clone: One end of the junction fails to match germline, which may point to a read error. The genes are TRBV3-1 (or the pseudogene TRBV3-2) and TRBJ2-7, with 7 bases aligning to TRBD1. CDR3 length: 15 residues. Germline lookup yields CDR1 LGHDT and CDR2 YNNKEL (reference sequence). The CDR3, as DNA: TGTGCCAGCACCCAAGGAACACAGGGGTCCTACGAGCAGTACTTC. Residues: CASTQGTQGSYEQYF.

The J gene is TRBJ2-2, the V gene TRBV24-1, with 7 bases aligning to TRBD1. Per the germline V gene, CDR1 is KGHDR and CDR2 is SFDVKD. The V gene end was trimmed by 0 bases and the J gene end by 3 bases; junction bases not matched to a gene: 0. The CDR3 totals 15 residues. As DNA, the CDR3 is TGTGCCACCAGTGATTTGGGACAGGACACCGGGGAGCTGTTTTTT. This translates into CATSDLGQDTGELFF.

The chain has TRBV6-2 or TRBV6-3 and TRBJ1-1; D uncertain. The CDR3 has 14 amino acids. Germline values: CDR1 MNHEY, CDR2 SVGEGT. Between the trimmed V and J ends, which lost 2 bases and 8 bases, there was a span of 15 bases. The CDR3 sequence is CASSYPDIKMEAFF. As DNA, the CDR3 is TGTGCCAGCAGTTACCCCGACATTAAAATGGAAGCTTTCTTT.